Presented here are 23 T cell receptor beta chains from one specimen sequenced in a study of blood T cells in healthy people across ages. Primed by a sample-barcoded 5' primer and a J-beta primer mix, a second PCR proceeded for about 7 to 11 cycles. Each CDR3 protein gets one entry after TCRdb re-called the 5' RACE reads with MiXCR. This table has around 1,000,000 distinct CDR3 sequences, approximately 25% appearing once. These data also formed part of another study, on T cells of mothers and their children.

Source material: blood. The receptors shown here come from a girl aged 2 to 10 in good health.

The rearrangement uses TRBV5-1 and TRBJ2-7; TRBD2 matches 8 bases. TRBJ2-5 matches the DNA end more closely, so the J call is doubtful. The CDR3 runs to 16 residues. The V gene's germline CDR1 is SGHRS and CDR2 YFSETQ. The CDR3 DNA sequence: TGCGCCAGCAGCATACTGCATGCGGGAGGCAGAGAGACCCAGTACTTC. Its translation is CASSILHAGGRETQYF.

This chain links TRBV4-3 with TRBJ2-5; TRBD1 might be the D (5 bases). The J call is doubtful: the DNA matches TRBJ2-1 better. Per the germline V gene, CDR1 is LGHNA and CDR2 is YSLEER. The CDR3 is 15 amino acids. The CDR3 here is CASSQDKGWGHEQFF. CDR3 nucleotide sequence: TGCGCCAGCAGCCAAGATAAGGGTTGGGGCCATGAGCAGTTCTTC.

The gene calls are TRBV29-1 and TRBJ1-2; D is unresolved. V lost 5 bases, J lost 4 bases, and 17 bases lay in between. The CDR3 totals 14 residues. Germline assignment: CDR1 SQVTM and CDR2 ANQGSEA. CDR3: CSVPTRTDLYGYTF. The CDR3 DNA sequence: TGCAGCGTTCCTACTCGGACCGATCTCTATGGCTACACCTTC. Full variable domain (missing parts from reference TRBV29-1 and TRBJ1-2): SAVISQKPSRDICQRGTSLTIQCQVDSQVTMMFWYRQQPGQSLTLIATANQGSEATYESGFVIDKFPISRPNLTFSTLTVSNMSPEDSSIYLCSVPTRTDLYGYTFGSGTRLTVV.

This clonotype was seen only a few times. This sequence joins TRBV28 and TRBJ1-2; no clear D. V was clipped by 6 bases and J by 4 bases, with 15 bases between them. CDR1 and CDR2 from the germline V gene are MDHEN and SYDVKM. The CDR3 length is 14 residues. CDR3 in DNA: TGTGCCAGCAGATCGCGTGGGTCAGGCTATGGCTACACCTTC. Protein sequence: CASRSRGSGYGYTF.

The rearrangement links TRBV28 to TRBJ2-5; D gene uncertain. Trimming took 3 bases from V and 1 from J, leaving 21 bases between them. This CDR3 is 18 amino acids long. Germline-derived CDR1 and CDR2 are MDHEN and SYDVKM. CDR3 sequence: CASSFTVRWTYSQETQYF. The CDR3 nucleotides are TGTGCCAGCAGTTTTACGGTCCGGTGGACCTATTCCCAAGAGACCCAGTACTTC.

This clonotype was counted a few times. The chain employs TRBV29-1 and TRBJ2-7; unclear D gene. The V end lost 0 bases, the J end lost 3 bases, and 6 bases lay between the germline ends. The CDR3 totals 12 residues. Germline V gene sequence: CDR1 SQVTM, CDR2 ANQGSEA. The CDR3 protein is CSVEDLLYEQYF. CDR3 nucleotide sequence: TGCAGCGTTGAAGATCTTCTCTACGAGCAGTACTTC.

V and J are TRBV6-1 and TRBJ2-1; D is undetermined. The CDR3 loop spans 15 amino acids. Germline V gene lookup returns CDR1 MNHNS and CDR2 SASEGT. V dropped 6 bases and J dropped 0 bases, with 12 bases sitting between them. CDR3 DNA: TGTGCCAGCAGCGTGGACGTCAGCTCCTACAATGAGCAGTTCTTC. Protein sequence: CASSVDVSSYNEQFF.

The chain links TRBV12-3 or TRBV12-4 to TRBJ2-5; 10 positions match TRBD2. With V trimmed by 6 bases and J by 3 bases, 7 bases remained unmatched. This CDR3 has 15 residues. The CDR3 DNA is TGTGCCAGCAGCCGAAGCGGGAGGGCCGAAGAGACCCAGTACTTC. Protein product: CASSRSGRAEETQYF.

This clonotype was seen a handful of times. The chain joins TRBV15 to TRBJ2-5, with unresolved D. The germline CDR1 and CDR2 sequences are LNHNV and YYDKDF (reference sequence). This CDR3 spans 16 amino acids. The V and J ends lost 3 bases and 5 bases respectively, with 19 bases between them. The DNA of the CDR3 is TGTGCCACCAGCAGTTCCCCCACCGGGCTTGGTGAGACCCAGTACTTC. Encoded protein: CATSSSPTGLGETQYF.

CDR3 DNA: TGTGCCAGCGGCGCGCGGGAGAACTACAATGAGCAGTTCTTC. Its protein is CASGARENYNEQFF. V and J are TRBV3-1 and TRBJ2-1; TRBD2 agrees at 7 bases. Germline lookup yields CDR1 LGHDT and CDR2 YNNKEL (reference sequence). The CDR3 length is 14 residues. V trimming: 8 bases; J trimming: 3 bases; junction bases outside the gene matches: 7.

In this sample, this clonotype turned up a few times. This sequence joins TRBV27 and TRBJ1-1; 12 bases are a match to TRBD1. This CDR3 spans 15 amino acids. With 4 bases clipped from V and 4 bases from J, the junction kept 4 bases outside the gene matches. Germline-derived CDR1 and CDR2 are MNHEY and SMNVEV (reference sequence). CDR3 sequence: CASSSPGQGATEAFF. The CDR3, as DNA: TGTGCCAGCAGTTCACCGGGACAGGGGGCCACTGAAGCTTTCTTT.

This clonotype has just a few counts. This chain uses TRBV15 with TRBJ2-3; perhaps TRBD1 as D (6 bases). The length of the CDR3 is 19 residues. The V and J ends lost 5 bases and 1 base respectively, with 25 bases between them. Germline assignment: CDR1 LNHNV and CDR2 YYDKDF (reference sequence). CDR3 nucleotide sequence: TGTGCCACCAGCGGACCCTTCGGACAGCTAATCGGGGGCACAGATACGCAGTATTTT. Amino acid sequence: CATSGPFGQLIGGTDTQYF.

The chain joins TRBV29-1 to TRBJ1-2, with D hard to call. Germline V gives CDR1 SQVTM, CDR2 ANQGSEA. V shed 6 bases and J shed 4 bases, with 9 bases lying between them. CDR3 length: 11 amino acids. The chain's CDR3 is CSVGRSYGYTF. CDR3 nucleotide sequence: TGCAGCGTAGGCAGGAGCTATGGCTACACCTTC.

This clonotype showed up just once. This chain links TRBV7-9 with TRBJ2-5; no clear D. The CDR3 is 15 amino acids. V shed 1 base and J shed 0 bases, with 9 bases lying between them. CDR1 is SEHNR and CDR2 is FQNEAQ in the germline V gene (reference sequence). CDR3: CASSLGLMDQETQYF. In DNA, the CDR3 is TGTGCCAGCAGCTTAGGGCTCATGGACCAAGAGACCCAGTACTTC.

The genes are TRBV29-1 and TRBJ2-1, with 9 bases identical to TRBD2. The better agreement between TRBJ2-7 and the DNA end casts doubt on the J call. The length of the CDR3 is 14 residues. CDR1 and CDR2 (germline): SQVTM, ANQGSEA. The CDR3 region is CSVSVLAGNNEQYF. The CDR3 bases are TGCAGCGTTTCGGTCCTAGCGGGAAACAACGAGCAGTACTTC.

This clonotype was counted a few times. V usage is TRBV20-1 and J usage is TRBJ1-2; D not certain. The CDR3 is 14 amino acids. CDR1 DFQATT and CDR2 SNEGSKA come from the germline V gene (reference sequence). The V end was cut by 0 bases, the J end by 4 bases, with 12 bases between. This chain's CDR3 is CSARDLKLVYGYTF. CDR3 in DNA: TGCAGTGCTAGAGATTTAAAGCTAGTCTATGGCTACACCTTC.

This clonotype was observed at least ten times. This chain links TRBV5-1 with TRBJ2-1, with 14 bases that match TRBD2. Germline V gene data show CDR1 as SGHRS and CDR2 as YFSETQ. V was pared by 0 bases and J by 2 bases, with 7 bases of the junction left unmatched. There are 19 residues in the CDR3. CDR3 loop: CASSLAMTSGGAPYNEQFF. The CDR3 DNA reads as TGCGCCAGCAGCTTGGCCATGACTAGCGGGGGGGCCCCCTACAATGAGCAGTTCTTC. Variable domain in full (rest from reference TRBV5-1 and TRBJ2-1): KAGVTQTPRYLIKTRGQQVTLSCSPISGHRSVSWYQQTPGQGLQFLFEYFSETQRNKGNFPGRFSGRQFSNSRSEMNVSTLELGDSALYLCASSLAMTSGGAPYNEQFFGPGTRLTVL.

This clonotype appeared a single time. This chain uses TRBV9 with TRBJ2-7, with a weak D call TRBD2 (6 bases). CDR1 and CDR2 (germline): SGDLS, YYNGEE. This CDR3 is 16 amino acids long. V was trimmed by 3 bases and J by 4 bases, leaving 20 bases between them. The CDR3 nucleotides read TGTGCCAGCAGCGCGGGACTCCCGGAAGGTGGATACGAGCAGTACTTC. Encoded protein: CASSAGLPEGGYEQYF. Full variable domain (outside the CDR3, taken from reference TRBV9 and TRBJ2-7): DSGVTQTPKHLITATGQRVTLRCSPRSGDLSVYWYQQSLDQGLQFLIQYYNGEERAKGNILERFSAQQFPDLHSELNLSSLELGDSALYFCASSAGLPEGGYEQYFGPGTRLTVT.

This clonotype was seen a handful of times. The J gene is TRBJ1-2, the V gene TRBV6-6, with 7 positions matching TRBD1. This CDR3 contains 14 residues. The V and J ends lost 8 bases and 3 bases, in that order; junction bases with no gene match: 9. The germline V gene encodes CDR1 MNHNY and CDR2 SVGAGI (reference sequence). The CDR3 sequence is CASQYTTGDYGYTF. CDR3 in DNA: TGTGCCAGCCAATATACTACAGGGGACTATGGCTACACCTTC.

This clonotype appeared a few times. This chain joins TRBV20-1 and TRBJ2-1; 8 nucleotides line up with TRBD2. Trimming cost V 3 bases and J 7 bases; bases outside gene matches: 5. This CDR3 region has 13 residues. The V gene's germline CDR1 is DFQATT and CDR2 SNEGSKA (reference sequence). CDR3 protein: CSASLLAVNEQFF. The CDR3 DNA is TGCAGTGCTAGCCTACTAGCGGTAAATGAGCAGTTCTTC.

This clonotype occurred a few times. The chain employs TRBV5-1 and TRBJ2-1, with 7 positions matching TRBD2. Germline CDR1 is SGHRS and CDR2 is YFSETQ. Trimming took 4 bases from V and 5 from J; bases not matched to a gene: 9. The CDR3 is 15 amino acids. The CDR3 protein is CASSPAGEFDNEQFF. DNA of the CDR3: TGCGCCAGCAGCCCCGCGGGGGAGTTCGACAATGAGCAGTTCTTC.

This clonotype has only a few counts. V gene TRBV4-2 combines with J gene TRBJ2-1; a possible D gene is TRBD2 (5 bases). V gave up 0 bases and J gave up 3 bases, with 12 bases separating them. Germline V gives CDR1 LGHNA, CDR2 YNFKEQ. CDR3 length: 16 amino acids. The CDR3 loop reads CASSQEFGLFYNEQFF. In DNA form, the CDR3 reads TGTGCCAGCAGCCAAGAATTCGGACTTTTCTACAATGAGCAGTTCTTC.

This clonotype was counted a few times. The chain carries TRBV6-1 and TRBJ2-3; the D is unclear. Germline CDR1 and CDR2: MNHNS and SASEGT. The V end was cut by 4 bases, the J end by 0 bases, with 8 bases between. The CDR3 length is 14 residues. The CDR3 loop is CASSALESTDTQYF. The CDR3 nucleotides are TGTGCCAGCAGTGCGTTAGAGAGCACAGATACGCAGTATTTT.